This T cell receptor (beta chain) is drawn from a study of T cell repertoires in cytomegalovirus infection. V was shortened by 1 base and J by 4 bases, with 13 bases between the two germline ends. Germline assignment: CDR1 LGHDT and CDR2 YNNKEL (reference sequence). This CDR3 contains 15 residues. TCRdb reprocessed the reads with MiXCR, giving one entry per CDR3 protein. The data contain hundreds of thousands of distinct CDR3 sequences, under 45% of them singletons. Broader study findings: In two of eight donors, the top clonotype was HLA-C-restricted CMV-specific.

This clonotype was observed a few times. Its antigen is not identified. Sequences were derived from cultured PBMCs, sampled from culture after CMV antigen stimulation. The source of this sequence is a human donor in good health (CMV status not recorded). Some clones in this sample may be carry-over from other donors' samples. This sequence joins TRBV3-1 and TRBJ1-2; D remains unclear. The CDR3 nucleotides read TGTGCCAGCAGCCAAGGCAGCAGCGGAGGCTATGGCTACACCTTC. As protein: CASSQGSSGGYGYTF.